This TCR beta chain was captured in a study of CD8 T cells in ankylosing spondylitis. Overall study results and limits: Certain motif variants had earlier been reported in reactive arthritis synovial fluid and blood. Disease-linked clones bore a CD8+ phenotype and were relatively rare in peripheral blood. A TCR beta motif made of about eight highly homologous variants seemed typical of ankylosing spondylitis blood.

The TCR beta libraries were generated through quantitative 5'-RACE incorporating molecular barcodes. MiXCR, applied by TCRdb to the 5' RACE reads, yields one record per CDR3 protein. The sample consists of hundreds of thousands of distinct CDR3 sequences, about 13% of them appearing once. This CDR3 comprises 13 residues. The V gene lost 7 bases and the J gene lost 3 bases, with 12 bases spanning the gap. Per the germline V gene, CDR1 is SEHNR and CDR2 is FQNEAQ (reference sequence). The sample holds many counts of this clonotype. Its antigen is not known. This receptor was taken from a male donor with ankylosing spondylitis. The sequenced sample consisted of blood, either unsorted or a sorted T cell fraction (not recorded which). The chain combines TRBV7-9 with TRBJ1-1; D is uncertain. The CDR3: CASTPRVDTEAFF. DNA of the CDR3: TGTGCCAGCACCCCTCGGGTGGACACTGAAGCTTTCTTT.